The 14 T cell receptor beta chains reported below all come from one sample, sequenced in a study of shared clonotypes between healthy human individuals. The data were produced by immunoSEQ multiplex PCR, yet TCRdb's version contains in-frame clones alone and is incomplete. The table lists about 750,000 clones, around 92% of them singletons, with about 25% in the top ten. Naive CD8 cells were CD45RO-negative, positively selected for CCR7, excluding terminally differentiated effector memory CD45RA+ cells. Input material: naive CD8+ T cells sorted from blood. Source of these receptors: a man aged 25 to 45 in good health.

The chain combines TRBV27 with TRBJ1-2, with D tentatively TRBD1 (5 bases). V lost 4 bases to trimming and J lost 5 bases, with 17 bases between them. This CDR3 contains 15 residues. Germline CDR1 MNHEY, CDR2 SMNVEV (reference sequence). CDR3 loop: CASSSTGSTLYGYTF. The CDR3 nucleotides are TGTGCCAGCAGTTCCACAGGATCAACCCTATATGGCTACACCTTC.

The rearrangement links TRBV30 to TRBJ2-3; D perhaps matches TRBD2 (6 bases). The CDR3 totals 14 residues. V lost 1 base to trimming and J lost 1 base, with 9 bases between them. CDR1 GTSNPN and CDR2 SVGIG come from the germline V gene (reference sequence). CDR3 amino acids: CAWSAGSGTDTQYF. CDR3 DNA: TGTGCCTGGAGTGCCGGGAGCGGCACAGATACGCAGTATTTT.

The rearrangement uses TRBV7-9 and TRBJ2-1; D unresolved. Trimming removed 5 bases from V and 3 bases from J, with 8 bases in between. This CDR3 comprises 13 residues. In germline, CDR1 is SEHNR, CDR2 FQNEAQ (reference sequence). The CDR3 loop is CASSPPDYNEQFF. CDR3 DNA: TGTGCCAGCAGCCCCCCGGACTACAATGAGCAGTTCTTC.

The chain uses TRBV5-8 and TRBJ2-3; D is tentatively TRBD1 or TRBD2 (5 bases each). Germline V gene lookup returns CDR1 SGHTS and CDR2 YDEGEE. V lost 6 bases, J lost 2 bases, and 16 bases lay in between. CDR3 length: 15 amino acids. The CDR3 protein is CASTVSGALTDTQYF. Here the CDR3 DNA reads TGTGCCAGCACGGTTTCCGGGGCCCTCACAGATACGCAGTATTTT.

The J gene is TRBJ2-1, the V gene TRBV10-2; 13 bases are shared with TRBD2. CDR3 length: 15 amino acids. The V segment lost 3 bases and the J segment 9 bases; nucleotides outside the gene matches: 5. The V gene's germline CDR1 is WSHSY and CDR2 SAAADI. CDR3 protein: CASSDGLAGVSEQFF. CDR3 bases: TGCGCCAGCAGTGACGGACTAGCGGGAGTTAGTGAGCAGTTCTTC.

The chain joins TRBV28 to TRBJ2-5; 7 bases match TRBD1. Germline V lookup: CDR1 MDHEN, CDR2 SYDVKM. J lost 1 base, V lost 3 bases, and 8 bases had no gene match. The CDR3 has 16 amino acids. CDR3 bases: TGTGCCAGCAGTTTGCTCGAAGGGGACAGCCAAGAGACCCAGTACTTC. It yields the protein CASSLLEGDSQETQYF.

The rearrangement links TRBV7-2 to TRBJ2-7; no clear D. Germline assignment: CDR1 SGHTA and CDR2 FQGNSA. The V end was cut by 2 bases, the J end by 5 bases, with 13 bases between. The CDR3 totals 14 residues. CDR3 DNA sequence: TGTGCCAGCAGCTTAATCCCGTCTGGGGACGAGCAGTACTTC. It specifies CASSLIPSGDEQYF.

The gene calls are TRBV7-9 and TRBJ1-1, with 7 bases that match TRBD1. The CDR3 runs to 16 residues. CDR1 SEHNR and CDR2 FQNEAQ come from the germline V gene (reference sequence). V was pared by 5 bases and J by 0 bases, with 9 bases of the junction left unmatched. CDR3 nucleotides: TGTGCCAGCAGCCCCCGACAGGGAATTATGAACACTGAAGCTTTCTTT. Protein product: CASSPRQGIMNTEAFF.

Concerning this clone itself: The same CDR3 can be traced to other DNA sequences in this sample. This CDR3 is CASSQDGTGTYEQYF. The CDR3 DNA is TGCGCCAGCAGCCAAGATGGTACCGGGACCTACGAGCAGTACTTC. The chain recombines TRBV4-1 with TRBJ2-7, with a tentative D call TRBD2 (5 bases). V dropped 0 bases and J dropped 2 bases, with 11 bases sitting between them. CDR1 and CDR2 (germline): MGHRA, YSYEKL. The CDR3 runs to 15 residues.

Remarks on this clone: The conserved closing phenylalanine or tryptophan is absent in this CDR3, likely reflecting a read error. Because the CDR3's place on the DNA is in doubt, the DNA is left out and the CDR3 is given as listed by TCRdb. V gene TRBV7-9 combines with J gene TRBJ1-2; the listed D gene, TRBD1, was not tested against the DNA. Germline V lookup: CDR1 SEHNR, CDR2 FQNEAQ (reference sequence). The CDR3 has 11 amino acids, counting both end residues. CDR3 amino acids: CASSTDRGPTY.

The rearrangement uses TRBV11-3 and TRBJ2-2; TRBD2 might be the D (6 bases). The CDR3 is 17 amino acids. Germline lookup yields CDR1 SGHNT and CDR2 YENEEA. V lost 0 bases, J lost 5 bases, and 16 bases lay in between. CDR3 DNA: TGTGCCAGCAGCTTAGATAAGTCGGGAGAATGGACCGGGGAGCTGTTTTTT. Its translation is CASSLDKSGEWTGELFF.

Note on this clone: This is likely an artifact of a read error, given a far larger clone one base away. Other DNA sequences of this sample code for an identical CDR3. This chain connects TRBV2 to TRBJ2-7; 13 nucleotides match TRBD2. Germline-derived CDR1 and CDR2 are SNHLY and FYNNEI. There are 15 residues in the CDR3. The CDR3: CASSLGLAGVYEQYF. The CDR3, as DNA: TGTGCCAGCAGCCTAGGACTAGCGGGAGTCTACGAGCAGTACTTT. The full variable domain, its missing parts supplied by reference TRBV2 and TRBJ2-7, is EPEVTQTPSHQVTQMGQEVILRCVPISNHLYFYWYRQILGQKVEFLVSFYNNEISEKSEIFDDQFSVERPDGSNFTLKIRSTKLEDSAMYFCASSLGLAGVYEQYFGPGTRLTVT.

The chain links TRBV9 to TRBJ2-1; unclear D gene. The CDR3 sequence is 13 residues long. The V gene lost 0 bases and the J gene lost 10 bases, with 11 bases spanning the gap. Germline lookup yields CDR1 SGDLS and CDR2 YYNGEE. CDR3 coding DNA: TGTGCCAGCAGCGTAGATGGGGTTGTAGAGCAGTTCTTC. This codes for CASSVDGVVEQFF.

The chain has TRBV29-1 and TRBJ1-4; D remains ambiguous. Trimming took off 5 bases at V and 5 bases at J, with 15 bases between the two ends. This CDR3 spans 14 amino acids. Looked up from germline, CDR1 is SQVTM and CDR2 is ANQGSEA. In DNA, the CDR3 is TGCAGCGTTTGTAGGGTTGGGAGGAATGAAAAACTGTTTTTT. It encodes CSVCRVGRNEKLFF.